This entry lists 10 T cell receptor beta chains sequenced from one sample in a study of shared clonotypes between healthy human individuals. Sequenced by immunoSEQ multiplex PCR; TCRdb stores in-frame clones only, minus some. The sample records about 960,000 clones, approximately 80% being singletons. The material sequenced was memory CD4+ T cells sorted from blood. The sample's subset: CD45RA-negative fraction. The receptors come from a man aged 18 to 35 in good health.

Note on this clone: Distinct nucleotide sequences in the sample also encode this CDR3. V and J are TRBV5-1 and TRBJ2-7, with TRBD1 matching over 8 bases. This CDR3 contains 14 residues. The J segment lost 2 bases and the V segment lost 3 bases, leaving 4 bases of the junction unmatched. CDR1 is SGHRS and CDR2 is YFSETQ in the germline V gene. CDR3 sequence (DNA): TGCGCCAGCAGCTCAGGACAGGGACCCTACGAGCAGTACTTC. Its protein product is CASSSGQGPYEQYF.

This clone appeared a few times. The V and J genes are TRBV7-2 and TRBJ2-3; D ambiguous. This CDR3 is built from 16 residues. Germline CDR1 and CDR2: SGHTA and FQGNSA. Deletions cut 1 base from V and 1 base from J, with 12 bases between. The CDR3 here is CASSLGDVGGTDTQYF. The DNA of the CDR3 is TGTGCCAGCAGCTTAGGGGATGTAGGCGGCACAGATACGCAGTATTTT.

The rearrangement joins TRBV7-2 to TRBJ2-7; the D gene is possibly TRBD2 (5 bases). With 5 bases removed from V and 3 bases from J, the gap between germline ends came to 11 bases. The CDR3 spans 13 residues. The germline V gene encodes CDR1 SGHTA and CDR2 FQGNSA. In DNA, the CDR3 is TGTGCCAGCAGCGACGGACTGAACTACGAGCAGTACTTC. Protein: CASSDGLNYEQYF.

This rearrangement joins TRBV28 to TRBJ2-7; D perhaps matches TRBD2 (5 bases). This CDR3 contains 12 residues. In germline, CDR1 is MDHEN, CDR2 SYDVKM. V was trimmed by 6 bases and J by 3 bases, leaving 9 bases between them. In nucleotides, the CDR3 is TGTGCCAGCAGGAGGGAAGGCTACGAGCAGTACTTC. Encoded protein: CASRREGYEQYF. Based on the CDR3 plus reference TRBV28 and TRBJ2-7, the full variable domain is DVKVTQSSRYLVKRTGEKVFLECVQDMDHENMFWYRQDPGLGLRLIYFSYDVKMKEKGDIPEGYSVSREKKERFSLILESASTNQTSMYLCASRREGYEQYFGPGTRLTVT.

This sequence joins TRBV5-6 and TRBJ1-5; perhaps TRBD1 as D (6 bases). V was cut by 2 bases and J by 7 bases, with 13 bases left in between. The germline V gene encodes CDR1 SGHDT and CDR2 YYEEEE. The CDR3 is made up of 14 amino acids. DNA for the CDR3: TGTGCCAGCAGCTTACAGGGCAACGGCCAGCCCCAGCATTTT. Encoded protein: CASSLQGNGQPQHF.

The genes are TRBV11-2 and TRBJ1-3; a possible D gene is TRBD1 (5 bases). V was pared by 1 base and J by 8 bases, with 15 bases between. The CDR3 has 15 amino acids. Looked up from germline, CDR1 is SGHAT and CDR2 is FQNNGV. CDR3 sequence reads: CASSLVRSGGDTIYF. Written as DNA, the CDR3 is TGTGCCAGCAGCTTAGTCCGGTCCGGGGGGGACACCATATATTTT.

J is TRBJ1-1 and V is TRBV5-1, with D uncertain. CDR1 is SGHRS and CDR2 is YFSETQ in the germline V gene. V was pared by 0 bases and J by 11 bases, with 17 bases between. This CDR3 is 14 amino acids long. The CDR3 coding sequence is TGCGCCAGCAGCTTGGGATCCGGGTCTGCGGAGGCTTTCTTT. It codes for CASSLGSGSAEAFF.

V and J are TRBV29-1 and TRBJ2-3; 12 positions agree with TRBD1. V shed 5 bases and J 6 bases; nucleotides not matched to a gene: 6. The CDR3 extends over 14 amino acids. Germline CDR1 is SQVTM and CDR2 is ANQGSEA. The CDR3 protein is CSVSGGQGADTQYF. The CDR3 DNA is TGCAGCGTTAGCGGGGGACAGGGGGCTGATACGCAGTATTTT.

The rearrangement links TRBV5-1 to TRBJ1-2; no clear D gene. This CDR3 contains 12 residues. The germline V gene has CDR1 SGHRS and CDR2 YFSETQ. V lost 0 bases to trimming and J lost 6 bases, with 6 bases between them. CDR3 loop: CASSLDWNGYTF. The CDR3 DNA sequence: TGCGCCAGCAGCTTGGATTGGAATGGCTACACCTTC.

This clone is a singleton in its sample. Other DNA sequences in this specimen translate into the identical CDR3. The chain has TRBV5-1 and TRBJ2-3, with 7 bases aligning to TRBD2. This CDR3 comprises 14 residues. Trimming removed 2 bases from V and 3 bases from J; junction bases left unmatched: 3. Germline lookup yields CDR1 SGHRS and CDR2 YFSETQ. CDR3 coding DNA: TGCGCCAGCAGCTTTGCGGGAGTAACAGATACGCAGTATTTT. This encodes CASSFAGVTDTQYF.